This T cell receptor (beta chain) was sequenced in a study of T cells in Graves' hyperthyroidism and ophthalmopathy. Overall study: Peripheral blood was acquired at first diagnosis, ahead of any therapy whatsoever. The study's findings and limits: The majority of expanded thyroid clonotypes above 0.001 also appeared in blood.

Investigators excluded patients with uncontrolled infection, other autoimmune disease, pregnancy or lactation. PBMCs were sourced from approximately 9.3 ml fresh peripheral blood. Amplification of TCR beta CDR3 regions used RNA as the template. RT-PCR in the first round (using the HTBI primer set) targeted the TCR CDR3. TCRdb redid the calling of the multiplex PCR reads with MiXCR, one entry per CDR3 protein. The data contain hundreds of thousands of distinct CDR3 sequences, around 22% of them singletons. The sample holds a few counts of this clonotype. Its antigen remains unknown. V was pared by 2 bases and J by 5 bases, with 13 bases between. Germline CDR1 reads SGHTS; CDR2 reads YDEGEE. This CDR3 contains 15 residues.

The sample consisted of blood. The sequence came from a woman aged 25 to 39 with Graves' ophthalmopathy. V and J are TRBV5-8 and TRBJ2-2, with D maybe TRBD2 (5 bases). CDR3 sequence (DNA): TGTGCCAGCAGCTTTGGACTGCGCAGTACCGGGGAGCTGTTTTTT. It yields the protein CASSFGLRSTGELFF.